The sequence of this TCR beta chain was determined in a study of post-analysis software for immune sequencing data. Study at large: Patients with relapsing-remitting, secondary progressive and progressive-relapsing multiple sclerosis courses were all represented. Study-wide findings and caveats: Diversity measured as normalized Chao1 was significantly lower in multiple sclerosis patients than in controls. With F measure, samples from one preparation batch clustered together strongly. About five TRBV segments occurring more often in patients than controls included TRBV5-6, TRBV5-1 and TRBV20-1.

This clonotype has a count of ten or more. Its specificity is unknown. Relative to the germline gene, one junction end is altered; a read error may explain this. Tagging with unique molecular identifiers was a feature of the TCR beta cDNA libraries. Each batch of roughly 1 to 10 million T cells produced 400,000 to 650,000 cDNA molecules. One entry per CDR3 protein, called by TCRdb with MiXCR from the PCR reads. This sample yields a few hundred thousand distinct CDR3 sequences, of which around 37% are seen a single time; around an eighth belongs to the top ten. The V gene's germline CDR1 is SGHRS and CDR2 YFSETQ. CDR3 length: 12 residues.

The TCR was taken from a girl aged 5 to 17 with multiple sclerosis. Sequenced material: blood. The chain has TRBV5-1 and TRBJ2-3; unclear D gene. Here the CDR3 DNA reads TGTGCCAGCAGCTTAGAAGCGGATACGCAGTATTTT. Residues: CASSLEADTQYF.